The 30 T cell receptor beta chains reported below all come from one sample, sequenced in a study of blood T cell repertoires in COVID-19 (dated by TCRdb to about 2020). The library was prepared using the immunoSEQ multiplex PCR assay. This immuneACCESS table, as held by TCRdb, lists in-frame sequences with V and J called but not all clones. Of the missing ones, under half trace to an unresolved V gene in checked studies; the others have no known cause. The sample table contains about 230,000 clones; only one count was recorded for over 75% of them. Of the sample, around a tenth falls within the top ten clones. Sequenced material: peripheral blood. The receptors stem from a man aged 50 to 60 with COVID-19, enrolled during active disease.

This clone was counted a single time. The gene calls are TRBV14 and TRBJ2-3; 11 bases fit TRBD2. The ends lost 4 bases at V and 5 bases at J; junction bases unmatched: 8. The CDR3 length is 16 residues. Germline V gene lookup returns CDR1 SGHDN and CDR2 FVKESK. In DNA form, the CDR3 reads TGTGCCAGCAGCCCCATACTAGCGGGAGATGGAGATACGCAGTATTTT. Residues: CASSPILAGDGDTQYF.

The chain has TRBV7-9 and TRBJ2-1, with D possibly being TRBD2 (9 bases). The CDR3 runs to 15 residues. Germline lookup yields CDR1 SEHNR and CDR2 FQNEAQ (reference sequence). V dropped 7 bases and J dropped 9 bases, with 22 bases sitting between them. CDR3 residues: CASTPGGGRASEQFF. The CDR3 DNA sequence: TGTGCCAGCACCCCAGGGGGCGGGAGGGCCTCTGAGCAGTTCTTC.

This clone was seen a few times. The J gene is TRBJ2-1, the V gene TRBV7-2, with TRBD1 identical over 11 bases. The germline V gene has CDR1 SGHTA and CDR2 FQGNSA. After removal of 5 bases from V and 9 bases from J, the junction contained 3 bases not matched to a gene. This CDR3 is 13 amino acids long. CDR3 residues: CASSQDRGREQFF. The CDR3 DNA reads as TGTGCCAGCAGCCAGGACAGGGGGCGTGAGCAGTTCTTC.

The chain couples TRBV27 to TRBJ1-1, with D uncertain. This CDR3 spans 15 amino acids. Germline CDR1 reads MNHEY; CDR2 reads SMNVEV (reference sequence). V was clipped by 3 bases and J by 0 bases, with 11 bases between them. Here the CDR3 DNA reads TGTGCCAGCAGTTTCATTCACGGAGTGAACACTGAAGCTTTCTTT. It encodes CASSFIHGVNTEAFF.

The rearrangement uses TRBV12-1 and TRBJ2-3; the D call of TRBD2 is as the table states it, not checked on the DNA. TRBV12-1 is shown as a pseudogene. This CDR3 is built from 17 residues. CDR3 residues: CASTFQGLAGGGDTQYF. The CDR3 DNA follows: TGTGCCAGCACCTTTCAGGGACTAGCGGGAGGAGGAGATACGCAGTATTTT.

The chain couples TRBV6-5 to TRBJ2-7; D might be TRBD2 (5 bases). V was pared by 8 bases and J by 0 bases, with 11 bases between. The CDR3 sequence is 13 residues long. Per germline, CDR1 MNHEY and CDR2 SVGAGI. CDR3 loop: CASPRTGSYEQYF. CDR3 in DNA: TGTGCCAGCCCCAGGACTGGCTCCTACGAGCAGTACTTC.

The CDR3 region has the DNA TGTGCCAGCAGCGTAGCTAAGGATACGCAGTATTTT. This sequence encodes CASSVAKDTQYF. The chain joins TRBV9 to TRBJ2-3; no firm D call. The V gene's germline CDR1 is SGDLS and CDR2 YYNGEE. This CDR3 region has 12 residues. Trimming shortened V by 0 bases and J by 6 bases, and 5 bases separated the two germline ends.

The CDR3: CASSLSARTEETQYF. In nucleotides, the CDR3 is TGTGCCAGCAGCTTATCCGCACGGACAGAAGAGACCCAGTACTTC. The chain carries TRBV7-6 and TRBJ2-5; weak D call: TRBD1 (6 bases). This CDR3 spans 15 amino acids. The V and J ends lost 2 bases and 3 bases respectively, with 13 bases between them. In germline, CDR1 is SGHVS, CDR2 FNYEAQ.

J is TRBJ2-4 and V is TRBV18; TRBD2 agrees at 7 bases. The junction had 6 bases not matched to a gene; V was cut back by 1 base and J by 0 bases. This CDR3 has 17 residues. Germline values: CDR1 KGHSH, CDR2 LQKENI. CDR3 sequence reads: CASSPQSLAAAKNIQYF. The CDR3 DNA reads TGTGCCAGCTCACCACAGAGTCTAGCGGCAGCCAAAAACATTCAGTACTTC.

The CDR3 DNA sequence: TGTGCCGGGACGGAGGGGACTACAAATGAGCAGTTCTTC. Its protein product is CAGTEGTTNEQFF. The chain carries TRBV30 and TRBJ2-1; TRBD2 agrees at 7 bases. The CDR3 is made up of 13 amino acids. V trimming: 8 bases; J trimming: 7 bases; junction bases outside the gene matches: 11. In germline, CDR1 is GTSNPN, CDR2 SVGIG (reference sequence).

V is TRBV10-1 and J is TRBJ2-7, with D possibly TRBD1 on 5 matching bases. V was shortened by 7 bases and J by 4 bases, with 17 bases between the two germline ends. CDR1 and CDR2 from the germline V gene are WNHNN and SYGVQD (reference sequence). The CDR3 length is 14 residues. CDR3 coding DNA: TGCGCCAGCACCCAAAGACAGACCGCTTACGAGCAGTACTTC. Translated, it gives CASTQRQTAYEQYF.

The chain has TRBV5-1 and TRBJ2-1, with D hard to call. This CDR3 comprises 16 residues. CDR1 and CDR2 from the germline V gene are SGHRS and YFSETQ. Trimming took off 4 bases at V and 4 bases at J, with 18 bases between the two ends. CDR3 sequence: CASSPQPGSTYNEQFF. The CDR3, as DNA: TGCGCCAGCAGCCCCCAACCGGGTAGCACTTACAATGAGCAGTTCTTC.

The V call is TRBV7-2, the J call TRBJ1-2; D call uncertain. This CDR3 region has 13 residues. The V gene lost 6 bases and the J gene lost 2 bases, with 10 bases spanning the gap. CDR1 is SGHTA, CDR2 FQGNSA, per germline. Written as DNA, the CDR3 is TGTGCCAGCAGTCACGGGAGCAACTATGGCTACACCTTC. This encodes CASSHGSNYGYTF.

CDR3 amino acids: CASSSRFGRSAGMAEAFF. Here the CDR3 DNA reads TGTGCCAGCAGTTCCCGCTTTGGCCGGTCGGCAGGGATGGCTGAAGCTTTCTTT. J is TRBJ1-1 and V is TRBV28; perhaps TRBD1 as D (5 bases). Trimming took off 4 bases at V and 6 bases at J, with 27 bases between the two ends. Germline CDR1 and CDR2: MDHEN and SYDVKM. The CDR3 extends over 18 amino acids. Complete variable domain (other parts from reference TRBV28 and TRBJ1-1): DVKVTQSSRYLVKRTGEKVFLECVQDMDHENMFWYRQDPGLGLRLIYFSYDVKMKEKGDIPEGYSVSREKKERFSLILESASTNQTSMYLCASSSRFGRSAGMAEAFFGQGTRLTVV.

The rearrangement uses TRBV6-5 and TRBJ2-2; no clear D gene. Germline V gives CDR1 MNHEY, CDR2 SVGAGI. V lost 2 bases, J lost 5 bases, and 15 bases lay in between. The CDR3 consists of 16 residues. CDR3 nucleotide sequence: TGTGCCAGCAGTTACACCGGGTTGTTGCCGACCGGGGAGCTGTTTTTT. Translation: CASSYTGLLPTGELFF.

The chain recombines TRBV19 with TRBJ1-2, with D tentatively TRBD1 (6 bases). V dropped 5 bases and J dropped 7 bases, with 11 bases sitting between them. CDR1 is LNHDA, CDR2 SQIVND, per germline (reference sequence). This CDR3 comprises 12 residues. CDR3 coding DNA: TGTGCCAGTAGTCGGACAGCGGCTGGCTACACCTTC. This encodes CASSRTAAGYTF.

V is TRBV18 and J is TRBJ2-4; D is perhaps TRBD2 (6 bases). The CDR3 is made up of 17 amino acids. The germline V gene has CDR1 KGHSH and CDR2 LQKENI. Trimming took off 0 bases at V and 3 bases at J, with 15 bases between the two ends. As DNA, the CDR3 is TGTGCCAGCTCACCACCGTTTACGGGAGAGGGCAAAAACATTCAGTACTTC. Amino acids: CASSPPFTGEGKNIQYF. Together with reference TRBV18 and TRBJ2-4, the CDR3 gives the full variable domain: NAGVMQNPRHLVRRRGQEARLRCSPMKGHSHVYWYRQLPEEGLKFMVYLQKENIIDESGMPKERFSAEFPKEGPSILRIQQVVRGDSAAYFCASSPPFTGEGKNIQYFGAGTRLSVL.

V is TRBV24-1 and J is TRBJ2-5; 9 nucleotides agree with TRBD2. Germline V gene data show CDR1 as KGHDR and CDR2 as SFDVKD. J was trimmed by 0 bases and V by 3 bases; bases with no gene match: 4. The length of the CDR3 is 16 residues. CDR3 nucleotides: TGTGCCACCAGTGATAGTCTAGCGGGGAACCAAGAGACCCAGTACTTC. It is translated as CATSDSLAGNQETQYF.

This clone was counted a single time. This chain connects TRBV10-3 to TRBJ1-5; tentatively, D is TRBD1 (6 bases). This CDR3 is 13 amino acids long. V shed 8 bases and J shed 5 bases, with 13 bases lying between them. From germline, CDR1 is ENHRY and CDR2 SYGVKD. The CDR3 DNA follows: TGTGCCATCGCCCCCAGGGGAGATCAGCCCCAGCATTTT. Translation gives CAIAPRGDQPQHF.

V usage is TRBV7-6 and J usage is TRBJ1-1; the D is unclear. Trimming shortened V by 0 bases and J by 1 base, and 12 bases separated the two germline ends. There are 16 residues in the CDR3. In germline, CDR1 is SGHVS, CDR2 FNYEAQ. The CDR3 nucleotides read TGTGCCAGCAGCTTAGCAGCTCCCGGGAGGAACACTGAAGCTTTCTTT. This sequence encodes CASSLAAPGRNTEAFF.

The V and J genes are TRBV5-3 and TRBJ2-1, with 13 bases that match TRBD2. TRBV5-3 belongs to the ORF category, with a function that is uncertain. With V trimmed by 0 bases and J by 8 bases, 5 bases remained unmatched. The CDR3 length is 16 residues. The CDR3 protein is CARSLAGTSGEDEQFF. CDR3 coding DNA: TGTGCCAGAAGCTTGGCCGGGACTAGCGGGGAGGATGAGCAGTTCTTC.

The gene calls are TRBV7-2 and TRBJ2-7, with D uncertain. The CDR3 contains 13 residues. V dropped 1 base and J dropped 3 bases, with 7 bases sitting between them. Germline assignment: CDR1 SGHTA and CDR2 FQGNSA. The CDR3 DNA reads as TGTGCCAGCAGCTTAGGTCTTTACTACGAGCAGTACTTC. Translated, it gives CASSLGLYYEQYF.

The chain recombines TRBV23-1 with TRBJ1-2, with 10 bases that match TRBD1. TRBV23-1 is an ORF for which the function is uncertain. V lost 9 bases and J lost 8; bases outside the gene matches: 18. CDR3 length: 16 residues. The CDR3 nucleotides read TGCGCCAGTCCTATTGGGACAGGGGCCCCCGGGGACGGCTACACCTTC. This encodes CASPIGTGAPGDGYTF.

CDR3 coding DNA: TGTGCCATCAGTGGGACAGGGGTTGAATTTGCCGGGGAGCTGTTTTTT. This gives the protein CAISGTGVEFAGELFF. The chain employs TRBV10-3 and TRBJ2-2; 9 bases line up with TRBD1. Germline V gives CDR1 ENHRY, CDR2 SYGVKD. There are 16 residues in the CDR3. V dropped 4 bases and J dropped 6; count of bases not matched to a gene: 9.

The chain links TRBV19 to TRBJ1-5, with 12 bases aligning to TRBD1. V was pared by 7 bases and J by 3 bases, with 7 bases of the junction left unmatched. The germline CDR1 and CDR2 sequences are LNHDA and SQIVND (reference sequence). This CDR3 is built from 16 residues. The CDR3: CASTGTGGANNQPQHF. In DNA form, the CDR3 reads TGTGCCAGTACGGGGACAGGGGGCGCGAACAATCAGCCCCAGCATTTT.

V gene TRBV3-1 (or the pseudogene TRBV3-2) combines with J gene TRBJ2-2; 12 nucleotides align to TRBD2. CDR3 length: 16 amino acids. Trimming removed 3 bases from V and 4 bases from J; junction bases left unmatched: 3. Looked up from germline, CDR1 is LGHDT and CDR2 is YNNKEL (reference sequence). The DNA of the CDR3 is TGTGCCAGCAGCCATCTAGCGGGGGGGCCCACCGGGGAGCTGTTTTTT. Its protein product is CASSHLAGGPTGELFF.

CDR3 sequence (DNA): TGTGCCAGCAGTCTAGGGACAGGGGTAGATACGCAGTATTTT. This translates into CASSLGTGVDTQYF. The V and J genes are TRBV27 and TRBJ2-3, with 10 nucleotides matching TRBD1. The CDR3 runs 14 residues. V trimming: 5 bases; J trimming: 5 bases; junction bases outside the gene matches: 4. In germline, CDR1 is MNHEY, CDR2 SMNVEV (reference sequence).

The chain carries TRBV6-2 or TRBV6-3 and TRBJ2-4; the D gene is possibly TRBD1 (6 bases). Germline CDR1 and CDR2: MNHEY and SVGEGT. The CDR3 runs 15 residues. Trimming took off 4 bases at V and 7 bases at J, with 17 bases between the two ends. The CDR3 bases are TGTGCCAGCAGTTCCCAGGGGCTGACCTTGAACATTCAGTACTTC. Protein sequence: CASSSQGLTLNIQYF.

The rearrangement links TRBV7-9 to TRBJ2-1, with 10 bases fitting TRBD2. This CDR3 has 14 amino acids. J lost 9 bases, V lost 7 bases, and 9 bases had no gene match. CDR1 and CDR2 (germline): SEHNR, FQNEAQ (reference sequence). CDR3 coding DNA: TGTGCCAGCACGCGGCTAGCGGGGGCACGTGAGCAGTTCTTC. Protein product: CASTRLAGAREQFF.

The genes are TRBV5-1 and TRBJ1-2; D may be TRBD1 (5 bases). The V gene lost 0 bases and the J gene lost 4 bases, with 10 bases spanning the gap. This CDR3 comprises 14 residues. The germline CDR1 and CDR2 sequences are SGHRS and YFSETQ. The CDR3 sequence: CASSLADRLYGYTF. The CDR3 nucleotides read TGCGCCAGCAGCTTGGCTGACAGACTCTATGGCTACACCTTC.